This TCR beta chain was identified during a study of control samples from healthy donors and cancer patients. Only one count was recorded for this clone. Clones were read by immunoSEQ multiplex PCR, and TCRdb kept only the in-frame ones, dropping some. The data hold some 20,000 clones, with about 88% observed a single time. Sequenced material: PBMCs. The receptor was derived from a woman aged 55-75 years with head and neck cancer.

The CDR3 sequence is CAISERDIRGANEQFF. CDR3 DNA sequence: TGTGCCATCAGTGAAAGGGATATTCGAGGGGCCAATGAGCAGTTCTTC. This rearrangement joins TRBV10-3 to TRBJ2-1; D assignment may be TRBD1 or TRBD2 (5 bases each). The CDR3 loop spans 16 amino acids. V was shortened by 3 bases and J by 6 bases, with 18 bases between the two germline ends. Germline CDR1 and CDR2: ENHRY and SYGVKD.